This T cell receptor beta chain was observed in a study of T cells in localized non-small cell lung cancer. With 0 bases removed from V and 2 bases from J, the gap between germline ends came to 2 bases. Germline V lookup: CDR1 LGHNA, CDR2 YNFKEQ. The CDR3 runs to 13 residues. This clone was observed once. The antigen remains undetermined. Libraries were prepared by immunoSEQ multiplex PCR; TCRdb keeps only in-frame clonotypes and omits some of them. This table holds 26,000 or so clones, 75% to 90% found once. Broader study findings: The greatest T cell clonality was found in uninvolved adjacent lung (higher than in tumor). Among the top 100 tumor clones, a median approximately 60 appeared in adjacent lung. Multi-region tumor sequencing was not done, so intratumor heterogeneity could not be excluded. There was an association of higher blood T cell density with longer overall survival.

The sample in question was peripheral blood, obtained before any cancer treatment. The V call is TRBV4-2, the J call TRBJ1-3, with D unclear. The sequence was obtained from a female donor aged 60 or older with stage II squamous cell lung carcinoma. DNA for the CDR3: TGTGCCAGCAGCCAAGAAACTGGAAACACCATATATTTT. This translates into CASSQETGNTIYF.